This T cell receptor beta chain was obtained from a study of OX40 agonist ivuxolimab in advanced cancers. Across the study: Patients were treated with intravenous ivuxolimab, dosed at 0.01 to 10 mg/kg and infused every 2 weeks. Aged about 20 to 80 with a mean of roughly 63 years, they were approximately 79% male. Study-wide results and limits: Blood T cells, both CD4+ and CD8+, expanded clonally by week 6 at 0.1 to 3.0 mg/kg. CD8+ T cells were the subset that, on average, had more expanded clones than CD4+.

To note about this clone: What it binds is not known.

Assay: immunoSEQ multiplex PCR; the TCRdb copy retains only in-frame clones and omits some. The data hold 50,000 to 65,000 clones, with 88% observed a single time. V gave up 0 bases and J gave up 2 bases, with 10 bases separating them. The CDR3 sequence is 15 residues long. In germline, CDR1 is SGHDN, CDR2 FVKESK. This rearrangement joins TRBV14 to TRBJ2-5; no clear D gene. The sequence came from an adult with an advanced solid tumor such as melanoma, head and neck, liver or kidney cancer. The sample here was CD4+ or CD8+ T cells sorted from blood, taken in a trial of the OX40 agonist ivuxolimab. In DNA form, the CDR3 reads TGTGCCAGCAGCCAAGATCTGGCTTATCAAGAGACCCAGTACTTC. This gives the protein CASSQDLAYQETQYF.